This section outlines one T cell receptor (beta chain) sequence together with its context. Its antigen has not been determined. The sample holds no much larger clone one base away, and base qualities are not on file. This sample is drawn from a study of somatic mutations in cytotoxic T cells in rheumatoid arthritis (TCRdb year 2017). About the full investigation: Patient peripheral blood (just over 29 ml EDTA) was drawn right after diagnosis and before any treatment started. A FACSAria II or Sony SH800 was used to flow-sort some V beta antibody-stained T-cell populations at nearly 100% purity, and TCRB sequencing was also done on sorted V beta1+ cells. The study asked whether expanded CD8+ T-cell clones in newly diagnosed, untreated rheumatoid arthritis carry somatic mutations, and used TCRB deep sequencing to characterize clonality. A total of more than 55 rheumatoid arthritis patients and about 20 healthy controls underwent TCRB deep sequencing. Patient and control groups had essentially identical median ages. The full study reports these points: CD8+ T-cell clonality did not differ significantly between rheumatoid arthritis patients and age-matched healthy controls. The slight underrepresentation of TRBV07 in patients was not corrected for multiple comparisons. The antigen targets of the expanded CD8+ clones were unknown, and absence from virus-specific databases did not rule out viral specificity. In about an eighth of the 65 patients, more than 20% of CD8+ cells belonged to the largest CD8+ clone, while several identical CD8+ TCRB sequences were shared between blood and synovial fluid. In patients, CD8+ clonality rose with age (Spearman r of about 0.51), which was not the case in healthy controls.

Sequencing of TCRB CDR3 was done on genomic DNA with the immunoSEQ assay. From the authors' description of their analysis: Only a few patient CD8+ clones larger than 1% matched published virus-specific TCRB sequences when compared against them. Nothing other than productive TCRB rearrangements was included in the analyses. Clonality was expressed as a Shannon entropy-based productive clonality index, with each clone defined by a unique TCRB CDR3 sequence. The template counts of each clone relative to the total templates per sample were used to calculate repertoire overlap between two samples. V-gene usage measured by flow cytometry correlated with TCRB sequencing V-gene usage, with a Spearman r of about 0.61. TCRdb mirrors the immuneACCESS table, restricted to in-frame sequences. Some clones are absent from its copies; in checked studies, under half trace to an unresolved V gene, and the reason for the others is unknown. V and J calls plus clone size are reproduced from that table; the DNA served to infer D and trimming. The sample table records 25,000 to 35,000 clones; 82% of these occur just once. Together, the top ten hold around 8.2% of the sample.

Positive magnetic bead selection on an AutoMACS was used to isolate CD4+ and CD8+ cells, with flow cytometry used to check purity. A TCR V beta antibody panel was used in flow cytometry to screen first for clonal expansions, which were then characterized by TCRB deep sequencing of sorted CD8+ fractions. Isolation of peripheral blood mononuclear cells was done through Ficoll-Paque PLUS density gradient separation. Nucleospin Tissue or Tissue XS kits were used to extract DNA from CD4-enriched, CD8-enriched or PBMC samples, and a Qubit 2.0 fluorometer was used for quantification. CDR3 length: 12 amino acids, cysteine to phenylalanine. The kept DNA is CDR3 alone, 36 bases in frame from the first base. The junction carries 12 bases between V and J, which are trimmed by 4 bases and 8 bases respectively. Via the germline V gene, CDR1 is SGHRS and CDR2 YFSETQ.

The TCR sequence derives from an adult with rheumatoid arthritis. The sequenced sample consisted of CD8+ T cells sorted from blood. The V gene is TRBV5-1 and the J gene is TRBJ1-1; the D gene is perhaps TRBD1, on 5 matching bases. The base sequence is TGCGCCAGCAGCCCGGGACTTCCCGAAGCTTTCTTT. It specifies CASSPGLPEAFF.